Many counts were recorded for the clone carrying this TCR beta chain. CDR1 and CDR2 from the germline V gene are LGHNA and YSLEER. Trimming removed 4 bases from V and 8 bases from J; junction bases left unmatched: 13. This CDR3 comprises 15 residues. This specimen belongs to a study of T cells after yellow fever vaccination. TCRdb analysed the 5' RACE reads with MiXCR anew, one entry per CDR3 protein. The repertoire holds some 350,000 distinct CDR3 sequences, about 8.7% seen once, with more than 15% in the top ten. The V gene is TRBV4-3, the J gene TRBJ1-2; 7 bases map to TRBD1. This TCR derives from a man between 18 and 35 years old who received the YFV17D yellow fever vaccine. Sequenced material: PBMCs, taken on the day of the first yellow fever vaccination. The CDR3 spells CASSPGQPLVGGYTF. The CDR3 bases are TGCGCCAGCAGCCCGGGACAGCCCCTAGTAGGGGGCTACACCTTC.